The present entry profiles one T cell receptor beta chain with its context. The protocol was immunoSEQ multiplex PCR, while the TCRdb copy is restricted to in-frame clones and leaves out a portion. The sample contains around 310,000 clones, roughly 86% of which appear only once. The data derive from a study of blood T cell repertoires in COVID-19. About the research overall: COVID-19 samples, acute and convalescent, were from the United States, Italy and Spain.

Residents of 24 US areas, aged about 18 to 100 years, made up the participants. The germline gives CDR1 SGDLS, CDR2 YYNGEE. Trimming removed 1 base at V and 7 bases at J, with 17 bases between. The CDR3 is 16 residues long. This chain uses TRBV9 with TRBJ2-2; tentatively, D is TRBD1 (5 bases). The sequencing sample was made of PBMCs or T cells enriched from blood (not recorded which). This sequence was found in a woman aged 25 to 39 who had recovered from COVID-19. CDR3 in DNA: TGTGCCAGCAGCGTAAGGGGTCCTACCGCCGGCGGGGAGCTGTTTTTT. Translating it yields CASSVRGPTAGGELFF.